Each of the 9 T cell receptor beta chains below was sequenced from the same sample in a study of T cell repertoires in cytomegalovirus infection. These receptors have no identified antigens. One entry per CDR3 protein results from TCRdb running MiXCR on the reads. This sample has some 57,000 distinct CDR3 sequences, with about 30% found just once. Sequenced sample: PBMCs, sequenced either directly or after in vitro stimulation (not recorded which). The receptors derive from a human donor in good health (CMV status not recorded). Some clones in this sample may be carry-over from other donors' samples.

CDR3 region: CASSLTQGLGTEAFF. For the CDR3, the DNA is TGTGCCAGCAGCTTAACCCAGGGGTTAGGCACTGAAGCTTTCTTT. The rearrangement uses TRBV5-5 and TRBJ1-1; weak D call: TRBD1 (6 bases). In germline, CDR1 is SGHKS, CDR2 YYEKEE (reference sequence). V lost 2 bases and J lost 4, with 15 bases in between. The CDR3 covers 15 residues.

In its sample, this clonotype was seen a few times. This chain uses TRBV4-1 with TRBJ1-2; D possibly corresponds to TRBD1 (5 bases). The CDR3 contains 14 residues. Germline lookup yields CDR1 MGHRA and CDR2 YSYEKL. The ends were cut back, 2 bases at V and 8 bases at J, with 15 bases in the middle. The CDR3 sequence: CASSQRQSVGGYTF. CDR3 DNA: TGCGCCAGCAGCCAACGACAGTCGGTCGGGGGCTACACCTTC.

This sequence joins TRBV20-1 and TRBJ1-4, with a tentative D call TRBD1 (5 bases). The germline V gene encodes CDR1 DFQATT and CDR2 SNEGSKA (reference sequence). V shed 5 bases and J shed 3 bases, with 13 bases lying between them. The CDR3 has 14 amino acids. CDR3 coding DNA: TGCAGTGCTGCTGGGGGTGGATCTAATGAAAAACTGTTTTTT. It codes for CSAAGGGSNEKLFF.

The rearrangement links TRBV20-1 to TRBJ2-1, with D hard to call. V was cut by 6 bases and J by 0 bases, with 21 bases left in between. This CDR3 region has 17 residues. Germline values: CDR1 DFQATT, CDR2 SNEGSKA (reference sequence). The CDR3 loop is CSAVETHGSSSYNEQFF. CDR3 in DNA: TGCAGTGCCGTAGAGACGCACGGGTCGAGCTCCTACAATGAGCAGTTCTTC.

V usage is TRBV6-2 or TRBV6-3 and J usage is TRBJ1-2, with D possibly TRBD1 on 6 matching bases. V was trimmed by 5 bases and J by 4 bases, leaving 20 bases between them. Germline loops: CDR1 MNHEY, CDR2 SVGEGT. The CDR3 loop spans 16 amino acids. In DNA form, the CDR3 reads TGTGCCAGCAGTCCTCCAGGGGCGGCAGGTATCTATGGCTACACCTTC. Protein product: CASSPPGAAGIYGYTF.

This sequence joins TRBV4-1 and TRBJ2-3, with unresolved D. Germline CDR1 is MGHRA and CDR2 is YSYEKL. V was clipped by 0 bases and J by 0 bases, with 19 bases between them. The CDR3 loop spans 19 amino acids. The DNA of the CDR3 is TGCGCCAGCAGCCAAGATGCCCCCAACACGGCAGCTAGCACAGATACGCAGTATTTT. Its protein product is CASSQDAPNTAASTDTQYF.

This clonotype was counted at least ten times. J is TRBJ2-5 and V is TRBV7-9; 8 bases align to TRBD1. The CDR3 runs 16 residues. V lost 3 bases to trimming and J lost 1 base; unmatched junction nucleotides: 7. Germline V gives CDR1 SEHNR, CDR2 FQNEAQ (reference sequence). CDR3 sequence: CASSFPDRGTQETQYF. CDR3 bases: TGTGCCAGCAGCTTTCCCGACAGGGGAACCCAAGAGACCCAGTACTTC.

This clonotype was detected only a few times. The chain couples TRBV29-1 to TRBJ2-2, with D unresolved. V dropped 3 bases and J dropped 0 bases, with 5 bases sitting between them. The CDR3 is 13 residues long. Germline V gene data show CDR1 as SQVTM and CDR2 as ANQGSEA. The DNA for the CDR3 is TGCAGCGTTGAGACCCCGAACACCGGGGAGCTGTTTTTT. This encodes CSVETPNTGELFF.

Only a few counts were recorded for this clonotype. The chain employs TRBV7-2 and TRBJ2-2, with 9 bases identical to TRBD2. From germline, CDR1 is SGHTA and CDR2 FQGNSA. V shed 5 bases, J shed 8 bases, and the junction held 6 bases outside the gene matches. The CDR3 sequence is 14 residues long. CDR3 DNA: TGTGCCAGCAGCCCGCCTAGCGGGGAGGGGGAGCTGTTTTTT. Protein product: CASSPPSGEGELFF.